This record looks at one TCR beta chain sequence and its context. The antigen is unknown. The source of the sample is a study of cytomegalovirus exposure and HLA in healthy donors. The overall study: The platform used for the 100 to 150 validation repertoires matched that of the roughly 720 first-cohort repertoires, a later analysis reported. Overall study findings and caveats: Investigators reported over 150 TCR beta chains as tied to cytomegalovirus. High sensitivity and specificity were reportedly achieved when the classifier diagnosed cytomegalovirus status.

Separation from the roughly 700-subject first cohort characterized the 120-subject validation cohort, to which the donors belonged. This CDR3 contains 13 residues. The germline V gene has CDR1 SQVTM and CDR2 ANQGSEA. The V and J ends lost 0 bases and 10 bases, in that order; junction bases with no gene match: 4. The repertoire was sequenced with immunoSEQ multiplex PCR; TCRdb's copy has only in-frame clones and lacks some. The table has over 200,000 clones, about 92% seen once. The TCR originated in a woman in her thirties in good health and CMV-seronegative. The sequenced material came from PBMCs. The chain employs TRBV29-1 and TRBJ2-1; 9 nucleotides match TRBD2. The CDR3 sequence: CSVEDRGGGEQFF. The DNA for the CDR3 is TGCAGCGTTGAAGATCGCGGGGGGGGAGAGCAGTTCTTC.